The sequence of this T cell receptor beta chain was determined in a study of T cell responses to AZD1222 COVID-19 vaccine. Overall study findings and caveats: None of the repertoires were sampled until the peak T cell response had passed. Donor demographics were predominantly white British with a female majority; clonal diversity may be underestimated. A rise in Spike-specific TCR breadth and depth followed two AZD1222 doses. At baseline, just a handful of AZD1222 recipients tested seropositive.

This clone appeared a few times. Antigen unknown. The length of the CDR3 is 16 residues. Unmatched junction bases numbered 3, after V lost 0 bases and J lost 2 bases. Per germline, CDR1 SGDLS and CDR2 YYNGEE. Generated by immunoSEQ multiplex PCR, the TCRdb table keeps only in-frame clones and is missing some. The table records about 260,000 clones, over 85% of them present only once. This sequence originates from an adult in good health. The chain joins TRBV9 to TRBJ2-1; 9 bases are a match to TRBD2. Sequenced material: peripheral blood, taken on day 0 of AZD1222 vaccination. The CDR3 bases are TGTGCCAGCAGCGTAGGGACTAGCGCAACCTACAATGAGCAGTTCTTC. Amino acids: CASSVGTSATYNEQFF. The full variable domain, its missing parts supplied by reference TRBV9 and TRBJ2-1, is DSGVTQTPKHLITATGQRVTLRCSPRSGDLSVYWYQQSLDQGLQFLIQYYNGEERAKGNILERFSAQQFPDLHSELNLSSLELGDSALYFCASSVGTSATYNEQFFGPGTRLTVL.